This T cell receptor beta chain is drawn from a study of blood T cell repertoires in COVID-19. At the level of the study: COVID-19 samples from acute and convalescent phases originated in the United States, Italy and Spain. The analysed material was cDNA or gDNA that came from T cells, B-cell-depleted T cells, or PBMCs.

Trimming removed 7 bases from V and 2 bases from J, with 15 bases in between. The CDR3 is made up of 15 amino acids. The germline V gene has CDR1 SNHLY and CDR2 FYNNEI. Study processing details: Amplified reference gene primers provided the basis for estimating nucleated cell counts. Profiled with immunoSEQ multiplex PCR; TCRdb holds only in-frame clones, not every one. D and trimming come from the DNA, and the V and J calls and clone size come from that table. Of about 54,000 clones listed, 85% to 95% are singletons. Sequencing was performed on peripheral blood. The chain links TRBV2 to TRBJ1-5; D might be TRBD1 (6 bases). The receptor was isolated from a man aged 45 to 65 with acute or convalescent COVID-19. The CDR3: CASTQGGSGNQPQHF. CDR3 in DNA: TGTGCCAGCACCCAAGGGGGTTCTGGCAATCAGCCCCAGCATTTT. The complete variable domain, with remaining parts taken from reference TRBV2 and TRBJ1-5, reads EPEVTQTPSHQVTQMGQEVILRCVPISNHLYFYWYRQILGQKVEFLVSFYNNEISEKSEIFDDQFSVERPDGSNFTLKIRSTKLEDSAMYFCASTQGGSGNQPQHFGDGTRLSIL.